This record covers a single T cell receptor (beta chain). Repertoires were generated with immunoSEQ multiplex PCR, while TCRdb's copy carries only in-frame clones and drops some. The sample shows about 68,000 clones, under 98% of them seen only once. The sample belongs to a study of technical replicates of blood from several donors. The clonotype comes from a human donor in good health. The sequenced sample was T cells isolated from PBMCs.

The CDR3 DNA sequence: TGTGCCAGCAGCCCCGGGACAGGGAGTCAGCCCCAGCATTTT. Translated: CASSPGTGSQPQHF. The chain uses TRBV7-6 and TRBJ1-5; TRBD1 matches 9 bases. Germline assignment: CDR1 SGHVS and CDR2 FNYEAQ. The J segment lost 6 bases and the V segment lost 5 bases, leaving 5 bases of the junction unmatched. CDR3 size: 14 residues.